The T cell receptor beta chain under discussion was sequenced for a study of blood T cell repertoires in COVID-19. This table comes from immunoSEQ multiplex PCR, and its TCRdb copy is limited to in-frame clones, with some not included. The sample has over 200,000 clones; about nine tenths are singletons. V trimming: 4 bases; J trimming: 2 bases; junction bases outside the gene matches: 4. The CDR3 is 16 amino acids. The germline gives CDR1 LGHDT, CDR2 YNNKEL (reference sequence). The chain joins TRBV3-1 (or the pseudogene TRBV3-2) to TRBJ1-3; 11 nucleotides agree with TRBD1. This receptor was obtained from a woman aged 60-75 years with acute or convalescent COVID-19. The sequencing sample was made of peripheral blood. Written as DNA, the CDR3 is TGTGCCAGCAGCCGAGCGGGACAGGGGGCTGGAAACACCATATATTTT. Translating it yields CASSRAGQGAGNTIYF.